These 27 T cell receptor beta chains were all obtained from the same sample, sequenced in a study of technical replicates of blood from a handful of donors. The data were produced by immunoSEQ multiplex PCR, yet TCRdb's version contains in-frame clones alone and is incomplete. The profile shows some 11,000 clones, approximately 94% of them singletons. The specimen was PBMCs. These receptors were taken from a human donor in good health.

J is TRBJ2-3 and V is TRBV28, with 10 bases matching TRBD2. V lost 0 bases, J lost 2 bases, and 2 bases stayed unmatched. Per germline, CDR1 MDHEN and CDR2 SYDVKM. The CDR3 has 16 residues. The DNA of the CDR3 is TGTGCCAGCAGTTTATGGACTAGCGGGCACACAGATACGCAGTATTTT. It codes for CASSLWTSGHTDTQYF.

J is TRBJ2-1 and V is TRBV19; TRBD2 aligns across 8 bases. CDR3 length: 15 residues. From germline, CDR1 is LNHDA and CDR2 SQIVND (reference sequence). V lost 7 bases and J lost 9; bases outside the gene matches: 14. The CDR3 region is CASIDSGALSGEQFF. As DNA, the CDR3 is TGTGCCAGTATCGATAGCGGGGCCCTGTCCGGTGAGCAGTTCTTC. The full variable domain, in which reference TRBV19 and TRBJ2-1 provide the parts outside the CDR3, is DGGITQSPKYLFRKEGQNVTLSCEQNLNHDAMYWYRQDPGQGLRLIYYSQIVNDFQKGDIAEGYSVSREKKESFPLTVTSAQKNPTAFYLCASIDSGALSGEQFFGPGTRLTVL.

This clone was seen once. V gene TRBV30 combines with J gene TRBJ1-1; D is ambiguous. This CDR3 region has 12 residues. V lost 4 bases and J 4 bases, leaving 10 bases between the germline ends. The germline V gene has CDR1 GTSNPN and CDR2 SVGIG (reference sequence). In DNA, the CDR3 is TGTGCCTGGAATGGCGGGTTCACTGAAGCTTTCTTT. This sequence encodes CAWNGGFTEAFF.

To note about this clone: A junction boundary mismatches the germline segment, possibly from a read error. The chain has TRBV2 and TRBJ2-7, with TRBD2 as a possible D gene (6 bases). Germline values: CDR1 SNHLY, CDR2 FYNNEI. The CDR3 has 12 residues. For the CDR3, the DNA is TGTGCCAGCAGTGGGGGGGAAGGACCTGAGGACTTC. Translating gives CASSGGEGPEDF.

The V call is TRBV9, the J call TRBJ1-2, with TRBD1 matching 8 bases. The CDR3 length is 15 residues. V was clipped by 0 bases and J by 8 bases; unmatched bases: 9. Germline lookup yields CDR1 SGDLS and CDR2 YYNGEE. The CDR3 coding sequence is TGTGCCAGCAGCGTAGAGGGATATGACAGGGGAGGCTACACCTTC. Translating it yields CASSVEGYDRGGYTF.

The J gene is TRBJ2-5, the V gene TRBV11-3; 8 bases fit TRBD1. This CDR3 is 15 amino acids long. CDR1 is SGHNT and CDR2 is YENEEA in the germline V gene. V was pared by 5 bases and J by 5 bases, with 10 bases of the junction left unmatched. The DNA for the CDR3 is TGTGCCAGCAGCCCATCTACTACAGGGGGGGAGACCCAGTACTTC. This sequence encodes CASSPSTTGGETQYF.

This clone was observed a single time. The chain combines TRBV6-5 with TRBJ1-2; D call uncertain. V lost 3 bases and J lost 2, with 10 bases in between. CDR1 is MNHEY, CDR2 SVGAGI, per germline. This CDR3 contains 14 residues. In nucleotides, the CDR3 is TGTGCCAGCAGTTATGGAGTCCCCAACTATGGCTACACCTTC. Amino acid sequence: CASSYGVPNYGYTF.

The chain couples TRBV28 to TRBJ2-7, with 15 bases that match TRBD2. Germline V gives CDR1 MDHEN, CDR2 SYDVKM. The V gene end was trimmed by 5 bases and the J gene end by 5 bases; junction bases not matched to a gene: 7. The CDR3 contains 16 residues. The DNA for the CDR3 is TGTGCCAGCAGTCCGACGGGACTAGCGGGAGGCCACGAGCAGTACTTC. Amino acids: CASSPTGLAGGHEQYF.

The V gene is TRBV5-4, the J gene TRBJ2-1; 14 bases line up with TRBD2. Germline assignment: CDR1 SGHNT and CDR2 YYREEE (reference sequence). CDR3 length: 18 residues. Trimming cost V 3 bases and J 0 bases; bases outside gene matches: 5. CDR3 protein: CASSSGTSGSNSYNEQFF. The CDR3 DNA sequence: TGTGCCAGCAGCTCTGGGACTAGCGGGAGTAACTCCTACAATGAGCAGTTCTTC.

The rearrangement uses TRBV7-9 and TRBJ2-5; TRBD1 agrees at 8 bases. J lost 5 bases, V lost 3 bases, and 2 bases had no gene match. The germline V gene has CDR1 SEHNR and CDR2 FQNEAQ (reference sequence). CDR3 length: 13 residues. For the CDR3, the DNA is TGTGCCAGCAGCTTTGACAGGGGTGAGACCCAGTACTTC. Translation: CASSFDRGETQYF.

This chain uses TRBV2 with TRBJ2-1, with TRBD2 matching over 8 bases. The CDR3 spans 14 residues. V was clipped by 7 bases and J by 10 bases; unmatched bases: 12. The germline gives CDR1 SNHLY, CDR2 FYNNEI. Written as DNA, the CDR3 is TGTGCCAGCATGGCTAGGGCCGGGGGGGCGGAGCAGTTCTTC. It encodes CASMARAGGAEQFF.

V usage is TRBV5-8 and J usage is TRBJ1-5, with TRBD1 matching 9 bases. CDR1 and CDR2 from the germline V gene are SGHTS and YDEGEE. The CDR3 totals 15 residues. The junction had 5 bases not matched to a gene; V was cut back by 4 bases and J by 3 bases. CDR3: CASSGGTGPNQPQHF. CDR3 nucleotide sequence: TGTGCCAGCAGCGGGGGGACAGGGCCCAATCAGCCCCAGCATTTT.

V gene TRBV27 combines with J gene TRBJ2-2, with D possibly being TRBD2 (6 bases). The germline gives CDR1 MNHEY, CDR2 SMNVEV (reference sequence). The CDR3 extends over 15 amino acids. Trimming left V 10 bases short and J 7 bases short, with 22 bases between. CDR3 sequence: CATNAGPPFIGELFF. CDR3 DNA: TGTGCCACGAATGCGGGACCCCCGTTTATCGGGGAGCTGTTTTTT.

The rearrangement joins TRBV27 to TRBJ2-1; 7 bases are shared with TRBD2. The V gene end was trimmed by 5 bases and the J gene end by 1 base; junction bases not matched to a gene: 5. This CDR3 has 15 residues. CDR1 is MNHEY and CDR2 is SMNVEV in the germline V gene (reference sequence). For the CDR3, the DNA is TGTGCCAGCAGTCCAGCTAGCGGTTCCTACAATGAGCAGTTCTTC. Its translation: CASSPASGSYNEQFF.

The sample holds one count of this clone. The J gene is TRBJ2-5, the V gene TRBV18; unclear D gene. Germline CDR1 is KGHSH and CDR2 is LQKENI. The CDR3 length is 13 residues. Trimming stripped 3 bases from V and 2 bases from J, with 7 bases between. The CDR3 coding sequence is TGTGCCAGCTCACCGCCTACGCAAGAGACCCAGTACTTC. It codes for CASSPPTQETQYF.

The CDR3 here is CASSLGRAGYTF. The DNA of the CDR3 is TGTGCCAGCAGTTTAGGCAGGGCTGGCTACACCTTC. The J gene is TRBJ1-2, the V gene TRBV28, with D possibly TRBD1 on 5 matching bases. Germline loops: CDR1 MDHEN, CDR2 SYDVKM. This CDR3 comprises 12 residues. V was trimmed by 2 bases and J by 7 bases, leaving 8 bases between them.

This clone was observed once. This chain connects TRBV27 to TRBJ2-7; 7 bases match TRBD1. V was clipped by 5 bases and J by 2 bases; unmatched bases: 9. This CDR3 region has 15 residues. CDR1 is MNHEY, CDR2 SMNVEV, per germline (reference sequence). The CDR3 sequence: CASSTFRGGPYEQYF. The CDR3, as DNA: TGTGCCAGCAGTACCTTTAGAGGGGGCCCCTACGAGCAGTACTTC.

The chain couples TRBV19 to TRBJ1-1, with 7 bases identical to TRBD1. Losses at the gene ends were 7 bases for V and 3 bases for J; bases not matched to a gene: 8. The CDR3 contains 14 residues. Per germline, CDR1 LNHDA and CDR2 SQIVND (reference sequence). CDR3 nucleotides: TGTGCCAGTACCCTAGCCACAGGGGACACTGAAGCTTTCTTT. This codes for CASTLATGDTEAFF.

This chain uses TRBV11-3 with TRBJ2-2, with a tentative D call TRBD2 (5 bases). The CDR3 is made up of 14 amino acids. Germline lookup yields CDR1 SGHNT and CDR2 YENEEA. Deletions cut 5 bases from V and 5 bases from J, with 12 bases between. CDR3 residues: CASSSKLGTGELFF. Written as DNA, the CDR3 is TGTGCCAGCAGCAGCAAACTAGGTACCGGGGAGCTGTTTTTT.

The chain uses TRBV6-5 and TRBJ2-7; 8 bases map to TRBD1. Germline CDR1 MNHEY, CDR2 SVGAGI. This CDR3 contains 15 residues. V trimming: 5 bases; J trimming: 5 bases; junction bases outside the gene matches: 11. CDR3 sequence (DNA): TGTGCCAGCAGTAGAACAGGGGGTCTCTGGGACGAGCAGTACTTC. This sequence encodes CASSRTGGLWDEQYF.

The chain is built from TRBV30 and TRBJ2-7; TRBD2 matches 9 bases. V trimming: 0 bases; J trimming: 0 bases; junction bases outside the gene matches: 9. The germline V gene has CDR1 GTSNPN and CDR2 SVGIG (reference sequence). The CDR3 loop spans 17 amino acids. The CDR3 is CAWSVDASGTSSYEQYF. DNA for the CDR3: TGTGCCTGGAGTGTAGATGCTAGCGGGACTAGCTCCTACGAGCAGTACTTC. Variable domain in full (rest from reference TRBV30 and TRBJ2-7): SQTIHQWPATLVQPVGSPLSLECTVEGTSNPNLYWYRQAAGRGLQLLFYSVGIGQISSEVPQNLSASRPQDRQFILSSKKLLLSDSGFYLCAWSVDASGTSSYEQYFGPGTRLTVT.

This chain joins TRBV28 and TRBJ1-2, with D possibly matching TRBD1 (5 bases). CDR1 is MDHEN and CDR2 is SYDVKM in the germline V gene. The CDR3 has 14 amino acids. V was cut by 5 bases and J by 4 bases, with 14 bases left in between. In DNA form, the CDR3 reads TGTGCCAGCAGTGGAGGAGGGGCGCCCTATGGCTACACCTTC. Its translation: CASSGGGAPYGYTF.

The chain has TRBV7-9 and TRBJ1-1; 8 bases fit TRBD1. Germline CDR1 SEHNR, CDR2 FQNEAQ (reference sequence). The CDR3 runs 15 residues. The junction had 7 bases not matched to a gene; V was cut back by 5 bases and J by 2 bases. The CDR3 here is CASSQPTGVNTEAFF. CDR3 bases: TGTGCCAGCAGCCAACCGACAGGGGTTAACACTGAAGCTTTCTTT.

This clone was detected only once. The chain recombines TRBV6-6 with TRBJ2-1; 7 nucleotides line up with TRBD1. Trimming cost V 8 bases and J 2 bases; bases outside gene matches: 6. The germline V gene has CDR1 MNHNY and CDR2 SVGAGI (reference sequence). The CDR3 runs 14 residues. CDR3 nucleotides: TGTGCCAGCGGGGCCGGGACAGCCTACAATGAGCAGTTCTTC. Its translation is CASGAGTAYNEQFF.

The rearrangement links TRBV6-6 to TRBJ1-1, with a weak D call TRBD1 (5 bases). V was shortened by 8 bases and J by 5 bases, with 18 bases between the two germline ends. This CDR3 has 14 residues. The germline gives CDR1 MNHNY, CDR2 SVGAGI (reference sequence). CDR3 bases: TGTGCCAGCGCCCTGGGGCCTGAACGGACTGAAGCTTTCTTT. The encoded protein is CASALGPERTEAFF.

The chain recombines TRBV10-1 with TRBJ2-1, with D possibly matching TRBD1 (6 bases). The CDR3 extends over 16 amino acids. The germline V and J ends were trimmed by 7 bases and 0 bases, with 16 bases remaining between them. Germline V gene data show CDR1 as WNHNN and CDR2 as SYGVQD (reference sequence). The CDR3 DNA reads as TGCGCCAGCATGGCCTCTTTGACAGGCTCCTACAATGAGCAGTTCTTC. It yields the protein CASMASLTGSYNEQFF.

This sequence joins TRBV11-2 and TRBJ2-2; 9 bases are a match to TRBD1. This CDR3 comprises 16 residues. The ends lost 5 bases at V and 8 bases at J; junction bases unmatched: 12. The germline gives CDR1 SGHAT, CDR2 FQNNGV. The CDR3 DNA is TGTGCCAGCAGCCGAAGGCGGGACAGGGCGGCTGGGGAGCTGTTTTTT. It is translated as CASSRRRDRAAGELFF.